What follows are 9 T cell receptor beta chains derived from one specimen sequenced in a study of cytomegalovirus exposure and HLA in healthy donors. The PCR had 60 Vbeta and 13 Jbeta primers. Sequencing used immunoSEQ multiplex PCR; TCRdb keeps in-frame clones, though not all of them. The sample lists under 150,000 clones; under 90% were seen once. The specimen sequenced was PBMCs. The receptors come from a male donor in good health and CMV-seronegative.

The V call is TRBV7-9, the J call TRBJ2-3; 9 bases fit TRBD2. The CDR3 contains 17 residues. V was pared by 6 bases and J by 4 bases, with 14 bases of the junction left unmatched. The germline V gene encodes CDR1 SEHNR and CDR2 FQNEAQ (reference sequence). The CDR3 bases are TGTGCCAGCAGTCACAAGGGGTTGGCGGGAGGGTCAGATACGCAGTATTTT. It translates to CASSHKGLAGGSDTQYF.

The chain combines TRBV5-4 with TRBJ2-2; D is unclear. V lost 0 bases and J 4 bases, leaving 10 bases between the germline ends. This CDR3 region has 15 residues. Germline lookup yields CDR1 SGHNT and CDR2 YYREEE (reference sequence). The CDR3 reads CASSLATLSTGELFF. The CDR3 DNA follows: TGTGCCAGCAGCTTGGCAACTTTGTCCACCGGGGAGCTGTTTTTT. The variable domain in full, with the rest retrieved from reference TRBV5-4 and TRBJ2-2, is ETGVTQSPTHLIKTRGQQVTLRCSSQSGHNTVSWYQQALGQGPQFIFQYYREEENGRGNFPPRFSGLQFPNYSSELNVNALELDDSALYLCASSLATLSTGELFFGEGSRLTVL.

The rearrangement links TRBV15 to TRBJ2-1; 10 positions match TRBD2. Losses at the gene ends were 0 bases for V and 6 bases for J; bases not matched to a gene: 8. Germline V gives CDR1 LNHNV, CDR2 YYDKDF (reference sequence). This CDR3 contains 17 residues. CDR3 sequence: CATSREGLASSGNEQFF. The DNA for the CDR3 is TGTGCCACCAGCAGAGAGGGACTAGCGTCATCAGGCAATGAGCAGTTCTTC. The complete variable domain, with remaining parts taken from reference TRBV15 and TRBJ2-1, reads DAMVIQNPRYQVTQFGKPVTLSCSQTLNHNVMYWYQQKSSQAPKLLFHYYDKDFNNEADTPDNFQSRRPNTSFCFLDIRSPGLGDTAMYLCATSREGLASSGNEQFFGPGTRLTVL.

The J gene is TRBJ2-7, the V gene TRBV4-3, with 11 nucleotides matching TRBD2. The CDR3 contains 17 residues. Germline V gives CDR1 LGHNA, CDR2 YSLEER. J gave up 2 bases and V 0 bases, and 6 bases lay outside the gene matches. In DNA form, the CDR3 reads TGCGCCAGCAGCCAAGACCTTACGGGACTAGCGGCCTACGAGCAGTACTTC. It is translated as CASSQDLTGLAAYEQYF.

This chain links TRBV30 with TRBJ1-3; 7 positions agree with TRBD1. Trimming at V came to 2 bases and at J to 6 bases, leaving 4 bases not matched to a gene. CDR1 is GTSNPN, CDR2 SVGIG, per germline (reference sequence). The CDR3 loop spans 13 amino acids. CDR3 protein: CAWSFTGANTIYF. DNA for the CDR3: TGTGCCTGGAGTTTCACAGGGGCAAACACCATATATTTT.

The CDR3: CSGSGIRNEQFF. CDR3 bases: TGCAGCGGTAGCGGGATTCGGAATGAGCAGTTCTTC. V usage is TRBV29-1 and J usage is TRBJ2-1; TRBD2 matches at 8 bases. The germline V gene has CDR1 SQVTM and CDR2 ANQGSEA. V shed 7 bases and J 7 bases; nucleotides not matched to a gene: 6. The CDR3 totals 12 residues.

J is TRBJ2-5 and V is TRBV6-5, with D possibly matching TRBD2 (6 bases). The CDR3 is 13 residues long. Germline CDR1 MNHEY, CDR2 SVGAGI. V was shortened by 7 bases and J by 5 bases, with 14 bases between the two germline ends. CDR3 DNA sequence: TGTGCCAGCACCCCCGCGGGGAGGGAGACCCAGTACTTC. This sequence encodes CASTPAGRETQYF.

CDR3 in DNA: TGTGCCAGCAGTTTAGGCGCAGGGGGCGAGCAGTACTTC. Translated: CASSLGAGGEQYF. The chain uses TRBV28 and TRBJ2-7; 7 positions match TRBD1. V was clipped by 2 bases and J by 6 bases; unmatched bases: 4. Per the germline V gene, CDR1 is MDHEN and CDR2 is SYDVKM. This CDR3 comprises 13 residues.

The rearrangement uses TRBV14 and TRBJ2-7; a possible D gene is TRBD2 (6 bases). There are 13 residues in the CDR3. V lost 11 bases and J 5 bases, leaving 19 bases between the germline ends. The germline V gene encodes CDR1 SGHDN and CDR2 FVKESK. The CDR3: CAPDGGSLDEQYF. Written as DNA, the CDR3 is TGTGCCCCCGACGGAGGGAGCCTAGACGAGCAGTACTTC.